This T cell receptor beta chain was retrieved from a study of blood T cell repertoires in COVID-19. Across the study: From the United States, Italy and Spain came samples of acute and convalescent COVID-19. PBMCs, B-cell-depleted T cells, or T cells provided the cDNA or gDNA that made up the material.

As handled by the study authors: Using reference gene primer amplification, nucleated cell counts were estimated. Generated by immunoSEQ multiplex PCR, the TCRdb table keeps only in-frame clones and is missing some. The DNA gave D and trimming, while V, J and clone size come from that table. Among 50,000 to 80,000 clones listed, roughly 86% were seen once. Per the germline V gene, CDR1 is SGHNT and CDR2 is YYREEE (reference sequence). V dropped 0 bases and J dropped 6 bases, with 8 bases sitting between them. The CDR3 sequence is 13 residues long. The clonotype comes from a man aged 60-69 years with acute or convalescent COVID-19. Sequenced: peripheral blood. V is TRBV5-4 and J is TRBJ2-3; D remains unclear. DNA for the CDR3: TGTGCCAGCAGCTTGGCCGCTCGGGATACGCAGTATTTT. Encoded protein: CASSLAARDTQYF.